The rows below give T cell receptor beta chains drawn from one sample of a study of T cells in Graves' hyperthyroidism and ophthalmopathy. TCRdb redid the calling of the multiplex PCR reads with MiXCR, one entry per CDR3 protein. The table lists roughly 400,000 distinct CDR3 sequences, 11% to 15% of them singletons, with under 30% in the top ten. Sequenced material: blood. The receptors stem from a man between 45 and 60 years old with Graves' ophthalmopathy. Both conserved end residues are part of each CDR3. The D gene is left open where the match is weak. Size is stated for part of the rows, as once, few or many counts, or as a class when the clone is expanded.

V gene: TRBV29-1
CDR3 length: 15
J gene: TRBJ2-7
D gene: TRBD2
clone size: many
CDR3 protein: CSVVVWEGWSYEQYF
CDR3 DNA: TGCAGCGTTGTAGTCTGGGAGGGCTGGTCCTACGAGCAGTACTTC

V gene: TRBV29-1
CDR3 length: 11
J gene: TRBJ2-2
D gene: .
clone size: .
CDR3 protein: CSVEAFGELFF
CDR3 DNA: TGCAGCGTTGAAGCGTTCGGGGAGCTGTTTTTT

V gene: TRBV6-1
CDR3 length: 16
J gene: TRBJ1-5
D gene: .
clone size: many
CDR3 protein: CASSESIGRLSQPQHF
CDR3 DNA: TGTGCCAGCAGTGAAAGTATAGGCAGGTTAAGTCAGCCCCAGCATTTT

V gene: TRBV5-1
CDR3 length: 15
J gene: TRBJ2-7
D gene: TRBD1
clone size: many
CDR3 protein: CASSSGQGSAYEQYF
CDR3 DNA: TGCGCCAGCAGCTCGGGACAGGGGTCCGCCTACGAGCAGTACTTC

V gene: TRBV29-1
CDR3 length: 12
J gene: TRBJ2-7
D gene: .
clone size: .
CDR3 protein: CSVVVSAYEQYF
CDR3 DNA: TGCAGCGTTGTTGTTTCGGCTTACGAGCAGTACTTC

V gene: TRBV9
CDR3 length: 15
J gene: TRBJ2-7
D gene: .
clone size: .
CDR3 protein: CASSVDGTESYEQYF
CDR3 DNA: TGTGCCAGCAGCGTAGACGGGACGGAATCCTACGAGCAGTACTTC

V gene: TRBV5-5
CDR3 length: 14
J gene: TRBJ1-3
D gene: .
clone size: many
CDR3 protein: CASSPHVSGNTIYF
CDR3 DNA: TGTGCCAGCAGCCCGCACGTCTCTGGAAACACCATATATTTT

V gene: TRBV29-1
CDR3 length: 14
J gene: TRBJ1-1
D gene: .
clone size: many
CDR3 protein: CSVESATLNTEAFF
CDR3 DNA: TGCAGCGTTGAATCCGCGACACTGAACACTGAAGCTTTCTTT

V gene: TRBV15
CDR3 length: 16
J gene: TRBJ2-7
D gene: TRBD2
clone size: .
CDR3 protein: CATSRDRASGSYEQYF
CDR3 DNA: TGTGCCACCAGCAGAGATAGGGCTAGCGGGAGCTACGAGCAGTACTTC

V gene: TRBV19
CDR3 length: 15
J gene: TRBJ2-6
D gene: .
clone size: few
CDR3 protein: CASSPRPSGANVLTF
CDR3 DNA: TGTGCCAGTAGTCCCAGGCCCTCTGGGGCCAACGTCCTGACTTTC

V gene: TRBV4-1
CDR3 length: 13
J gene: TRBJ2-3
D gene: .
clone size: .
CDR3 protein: CASSQIGLGTQYF
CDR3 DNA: TGCGCCAGCAGCCAAATTGGGTTAGGTACGCAGTATTTT

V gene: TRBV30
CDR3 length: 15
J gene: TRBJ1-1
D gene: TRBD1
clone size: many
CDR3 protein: CAWSVAGQGFTEAFF
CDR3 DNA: TGTGCCTGGAGTGTCGCCGGACAGGGATTCACTGAAGCTTTCTTT

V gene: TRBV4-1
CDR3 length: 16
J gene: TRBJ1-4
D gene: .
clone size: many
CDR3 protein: CASSSSTGLLNEKLFF
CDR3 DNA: TGCGCCAGCAGCTCATCTACAGGGCTGCTTAATGAAAAACTGTTTTTT

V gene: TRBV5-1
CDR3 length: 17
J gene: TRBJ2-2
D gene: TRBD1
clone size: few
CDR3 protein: CASSPGRQGKRPGELFF
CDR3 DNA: TGCGCCAGCAGCCCGGGCCGACAGGGGAAGCGGCCCGGGGAGCTGTTTTTT

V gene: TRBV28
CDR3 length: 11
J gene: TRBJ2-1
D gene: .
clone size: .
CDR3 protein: CARIVIGEQFF
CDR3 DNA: TGTGCCAGGATCGTAATCGGTGAGCAGTTCTTC

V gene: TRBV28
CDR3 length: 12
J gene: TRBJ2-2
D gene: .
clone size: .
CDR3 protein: CASSLLGGELFF
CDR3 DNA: TGTGCCAGCAGCCTACTAGGAGGGGAGCTGTTTTTT

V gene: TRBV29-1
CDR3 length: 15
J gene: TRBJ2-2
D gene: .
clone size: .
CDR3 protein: CSAGALGRTYGELFF
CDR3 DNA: TGCAGCGCCGGGGCGCTAGGACGGACCTACGGGGAGCTGTTTTTT

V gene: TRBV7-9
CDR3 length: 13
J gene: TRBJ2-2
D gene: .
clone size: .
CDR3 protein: CASSFGVTGELFF
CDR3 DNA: TGTGCCAGCAGCTTTGGGGTAACCGGGGAGCTGTTTTTT

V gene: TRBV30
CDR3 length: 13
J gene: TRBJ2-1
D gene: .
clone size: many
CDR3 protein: CAWSLGGGNEQFF
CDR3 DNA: TGTGCCTGGAGTCTCGGAGGAGGCAATGAGCAGTTCTTC

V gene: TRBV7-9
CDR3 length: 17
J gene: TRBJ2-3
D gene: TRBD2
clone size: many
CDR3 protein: CASSSRVAGGRSDTQYF
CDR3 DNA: TGTGCCAGCAGCTCCCGGGTAGCGGGAGGCCGATCAGATACGCAGTATTTT

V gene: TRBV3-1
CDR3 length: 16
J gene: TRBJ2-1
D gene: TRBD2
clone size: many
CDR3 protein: CASSQELAGALNEQFF
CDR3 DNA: TGTGCCAGCAGCCAAGAGTTAGCGGGAGCATTAAATGAGCAGTTCTTC

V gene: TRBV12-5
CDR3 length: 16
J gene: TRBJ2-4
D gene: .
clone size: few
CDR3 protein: CASGLSISLAKNIQYF
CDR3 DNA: TGTGCTAGTGGTTTGAGTATAAGTCTAGCCAAAAACATTCAGTACTTC

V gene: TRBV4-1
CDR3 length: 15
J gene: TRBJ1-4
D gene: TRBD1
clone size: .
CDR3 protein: CASSLGQGIHEKLFF
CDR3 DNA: TGCGCCAGCAGCCTCGGACAGGGAATTCACGAAAAACTGTTTTTT

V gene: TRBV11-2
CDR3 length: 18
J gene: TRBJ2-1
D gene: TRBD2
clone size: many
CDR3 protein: CASKRREGGLAAYNEQFF
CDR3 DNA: TGTGCCAGCAAGCGACGGGAAGGGGGACTAGCGGCTTACAATGAGCAGTTCTTC

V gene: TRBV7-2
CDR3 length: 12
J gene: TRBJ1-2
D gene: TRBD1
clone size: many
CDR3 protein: CASSTQGHGYTF
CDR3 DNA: TGTGCCAGCAGCACACAGGGGCATGGCTACACCTTC

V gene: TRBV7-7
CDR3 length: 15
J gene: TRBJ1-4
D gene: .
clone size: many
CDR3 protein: CASSPRTGGNEKLFF
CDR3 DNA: TGTGCTAGCAGCCCGAGGACGGGGGGAAATGAAAAACTGTTTTTT

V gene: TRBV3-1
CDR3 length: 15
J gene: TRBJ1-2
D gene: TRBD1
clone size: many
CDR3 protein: CASSQGTGTNYGYTF
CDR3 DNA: TGTGCCAGCAGCCAAGGGACAGGGACTAACTATGGCTACACCTTC

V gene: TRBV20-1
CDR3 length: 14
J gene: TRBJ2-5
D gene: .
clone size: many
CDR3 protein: CSATLVAGRETQYF
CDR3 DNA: TGCAGTGCCACTTTAGTTGCGGGTCGGGAGACCCAGTACTTC

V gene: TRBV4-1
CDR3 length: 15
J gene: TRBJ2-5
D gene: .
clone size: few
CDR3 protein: CASSPDPGNQETQYF
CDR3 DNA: TGCGCCAGCAGCCCCGATCCGGGGAATCAAGAGACCCAGTACTTC

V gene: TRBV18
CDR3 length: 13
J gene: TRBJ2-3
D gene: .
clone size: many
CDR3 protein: CASSGLGTDTQYF
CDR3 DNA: TGTGCCAGCTCAGGGTTGGGCACAGATACGCAGTATTTT

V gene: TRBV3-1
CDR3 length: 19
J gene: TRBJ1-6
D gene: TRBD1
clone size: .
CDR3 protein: CASSQDGSQGPLIGSPLHF
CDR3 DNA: TGTGCCAGCAGCCAAGATGGCTCACAGGGGCCACTCATCGGTTCACCCCTCCACTTT

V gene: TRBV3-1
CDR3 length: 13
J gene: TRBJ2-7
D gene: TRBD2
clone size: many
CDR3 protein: CARLAGVQGEQYF
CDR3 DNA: TGTGCCAGACTAGCGGGAGTTCAAGGCGAGCAGTACTTC

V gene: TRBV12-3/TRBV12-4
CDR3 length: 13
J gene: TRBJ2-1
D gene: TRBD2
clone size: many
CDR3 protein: CASSLLAGDEQFF
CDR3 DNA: TGTGCCAGCAGTTTGCTAGCGGGAGATGAGCAGTTCTTC

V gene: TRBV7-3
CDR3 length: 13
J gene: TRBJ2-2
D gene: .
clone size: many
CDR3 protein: CASSSRVAGELFF
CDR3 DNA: TGTGCCAGCAGCTCCAGGGTGGCCGGGGAGCTGTTTTTT

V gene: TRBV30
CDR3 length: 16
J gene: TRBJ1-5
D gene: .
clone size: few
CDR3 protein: CAWSVKSSRVNVPQHF
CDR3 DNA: TGTGCCTGGAGTGTGAAGAGTAGCAGGGTTAATGTTCCCCAGCATTTT

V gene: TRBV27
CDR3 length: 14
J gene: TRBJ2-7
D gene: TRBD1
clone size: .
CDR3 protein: CASKVGQDSYEQYF
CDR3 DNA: TGTGCCAGCAAAGTGGGACAGGACTCCTACGAGCAGTACTTC

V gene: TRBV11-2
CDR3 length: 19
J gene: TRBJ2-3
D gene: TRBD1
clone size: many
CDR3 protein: CASSFPGQGALGDADTQYF
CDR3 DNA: TGTGCCAGCAGCTTTCCGGGACAGGGGGCTCTAGGTGACGCAGATACGCAGTATTTT

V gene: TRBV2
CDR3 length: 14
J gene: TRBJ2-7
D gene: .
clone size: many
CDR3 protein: CASRDTGGPYEQYF
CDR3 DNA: TGTGCCAGCAGAGACACAGGAGGGCCTTACGAGCAGTACTTC

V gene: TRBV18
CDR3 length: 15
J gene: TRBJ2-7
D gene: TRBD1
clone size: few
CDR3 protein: CASSPGQGRPHEQYF
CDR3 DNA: TGTGCCAGCTCACCGGGACAGGGACGCCCCCACGAGCAGTACTTC

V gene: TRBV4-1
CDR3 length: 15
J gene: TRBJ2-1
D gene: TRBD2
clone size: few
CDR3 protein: CASSQWAGGRNEQFF
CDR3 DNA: TGCGCCAGCAGCCAATGGGCGGGAGGGCGGAATGAGCAGTTCTTC

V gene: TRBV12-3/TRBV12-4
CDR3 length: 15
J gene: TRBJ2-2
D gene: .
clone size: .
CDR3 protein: CASTPGGASTGELFF
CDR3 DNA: TGTGCCAGCACCCCCGGGGGCGCGAGTACCGGGGAGCTGTTTTTT

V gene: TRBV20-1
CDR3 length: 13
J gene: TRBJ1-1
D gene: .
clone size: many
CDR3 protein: CSAAGHQNTEAFF
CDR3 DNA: TGCAGTGCAGCGGGACACCAGAACACTGAAGCTTTCTTT

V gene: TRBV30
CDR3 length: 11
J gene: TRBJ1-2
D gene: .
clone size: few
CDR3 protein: CAWIIAGKNTF
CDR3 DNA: TGTGCCTGGATTATTGCAGGGAAAAATACCTTC

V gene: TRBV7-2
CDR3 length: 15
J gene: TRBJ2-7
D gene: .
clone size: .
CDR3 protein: CASSLAQGRGHEQYF
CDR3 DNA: TGTGCCAGCAGCTTAGCGCAGGGGAGAGGCCACGAGCAGTACTTC

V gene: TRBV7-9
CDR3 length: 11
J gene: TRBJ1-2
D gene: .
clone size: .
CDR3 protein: CASGGLYGYTF
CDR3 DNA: TGTGCCAGCGGAGGGCTCTATGGCTACACCTTC